Given below is one TCR beta chain in context. Losses at the gene ends were 4 bases for V and 6 bases for J; bases not matched to a gene: 4. The CDR3 is made up of 14 amino acids. Germline CDR1 and CDR2: KGHSH and LQKENI. These data originate in a study of blood T cell repertoires in COVID-19. On the study more broadly: Donors in the United States, Italy and Spain gave samples during acute or convalescent COVID-19. Sources were T cells, B-cell-depleted T cells, or PBMCs; the material itself was cDNA or gDNA.

Sequencing used immunoSEQ multiplex PCR; TCRdb keeps in-frame clones, though not all of them. The table shows more than 95,000 clones, with approximately 88% occurring only once. Specimen: peripheral blood. This clonotype was obtained from a man aged 50 or older with acute or convalescent COVID-19. This chain uses TRBV18 with TRBJ1-4, with 8 bases lining up with TRBD1. The CDR3: CASSQQGGHEKLFF. The CDR3 nucleotides are TGTGCCAGCTCACAACAGGGGGGGCATGAAAAACTGTTTTTT.